Below, one TCR beta chain is given with its context. The entry originates in a study of cytomegalovirus exposure and HLA in healthy donors. The CDR3 has 15 amino acids. V lost 4 bases and J lost 8; bases outside the gene matches: 6. CDR1 LGHNA and CDR2 YSLEER come from the germline V gene. 13 Jbeta primers and 60 Vbeta primers were used for the PCR. Sequencing was performed with immunoSEQ multiplex PCR; in TCRdb, only in-frame clones are kept and a portion is missing. The table has some 110,000 clones, 12% to 15% seen once. This clonotype was sampled from a female donor in good health and CMV-seronegative. V is TRBV4-3 and J is TRBJ2-1; 12 bases are a match to TRBD2. Sequenced input: PBMCs. DNA of the CDR3: TGCGCCAGCAGCCTGCGGACTAGCGGGATTGATGAGCAGTTCTTC. Translated, it gives CASSLRTSGIDEQFF.